One and the same sample provided the 7 T cell receptor beta chains below, sequenced in a study of early stage breast cancer tumors. Measured with immunoSEQ multiplex PCR; TCRdb has only the in-frame clones, and not every one. The table lists approximately 9,300 clones, more than 60% of them singletons, with approximately 10% in the top ten. Source material: normal breast tissue next to the tumor. Every receptor here comes from a middle-aged person with breast cancer.

V usage is TRBV7-2 and J usage is TRBJ2-7; D is ambiguous. V was cut by 5 bases and J by 5 bases, with 13 bases left in between. CDR3 length: 13 residues. Germline V gene lookup returns CDR1 SGHTA and CDR2 FQGNSA. CDR3 loop: CASSPHWGDEQYF. CDR3 coding DNA: TGTGCCAGCAGCCCCCATTGGGGTGACGAGCAGTACTTC.

This sequence joins TRBV6-1 and TRBJ2-2; D is uncertain. V was trimmed by 3 bases and J by 3 bases, leaving 5 bases between them. Germline CDR1 reads MNHNS; CDR2 reads SASEGT. CDR3 length equals 13 residues. The CDR3 loop is CASSDTDTGELFF. The CDR3 bases are TGTGCCAGCAGTGACACGGACACCGGGGAGCTGTTTTTT.

The V and J genes are TRBV11-3 and TRBJ2-5; D ambiguous. Germline CDR1 SGHNT, CDR2 YENEEA. Trimming took 5 bases from V and 3 from J, leaving 16 bases between them. The CDR3 runs to 15 residues. CDR3: CASSDRRDLKETQYF. CDR3 nucleotide sequence: TGTGCCAGCAGCGATAGGCGCGACCTGAAAGAGACCCAGTACTTC.

The genes are TRBV18 and TRBJ1-4, with D unclear. The CDR3 totals 17 residues. V lost 3 bases and J 0 bases, leaving 14 bases between the germline ends. Germline values: CDR1 KGHSH, CDR2 LQKENI. CDR3 nucleotides: TGTGCCAGCTCACCCCCGTCGCTTAGTACAACTAATGAAAAACTGTTTTTT. Amino acid sequence: CASSPPSLSTTNEKLFF. The whole variable domain, filled in from reference TRBV18 and TRBJ1-4, reads NAGVMQNPRHLVRRRGQEARLRCSPMKGHSHVYWYRQLPEEGLKFMVYLQKENIIDESGMPKERFSAEFPKEGPSILRIQQVVRGDSAAYFCASSPPSLSTTNEKLFFGSGTQLSVL.

The chain is built from TRBV10-1 and TRBJ2-2, with D tentatively TRBD2 (5 bases). Germline V gene data show CDR1 as WNHNN and CDR2 as SYGVQD (reference sequence). This CDR3 spans 14 amino acids. V lost 4 bases, J lost 5 bases, and 11 bases lay in between. CDR3 bases: TGCGCCAGCAGTGTCACTAGGGATACCGGGGAGCTGTTTTTT. It is translated as CASSVTRDTGELFF.

V is TRBV21-1 and J is TRBJ2-7; TRBD1 was called by the table and not checked on the DNA. TRBV21-1 constitutes a pseudogene. This CDR3 region has 16 residues. This chain's CDR3 is CASNYPRGAPGWEQYF. CDR3 in DNA: TGTGCCAGCAATTACCCCAGGGGCGCTCCGGGATGGGAGCAGTACTTC.

CDR3 sequence reads: CASSPNLINEQFF. In DNA, the CDR3 is TGTGCCAGCAGCCCGAATCTCATCAATGAGCAGTTCTTC. The chain recombines TRBV4-2 with TRBJ2-1; D ambiguous. Per germline, CDR1 LGHNA and CDR2 YNFKEQ. CDR3 size: 13 residues. The germline V and J ends were trimmed by 4 bases and 6 bases, with 10 bases remaining between them.